The 8 T cell receptor beta chains below come from one sample, sequenced in a study of T-cell memory formation after mild COVID-19. Each CDR3 protein gets one entry after TCRdb re-called the 5' RACE reads with MiXCR. The sample shows almost 250,000 distinct CDR3 sequences, 15% to 17% of them seen only once. The sequenced sample was PBMCs or a T cell subset sorted from them (not recorded which). The receptors were sampled from an adult woman who had mild COVID-19 (a few samples of this study predate the infection). Cell type and time point are not known.

This clonotype was counted between two and nine times. The chain joins TRBV30 to TRBJ2-1; D ambiguous. Trimming removed 3 bases from V and 1 base from J, with 10 bases in between. Germline CDR1 is GTSNPN and CDR2 is SVGIG (reference sequence). The CDR3 length is 14 residues. CDR3: CAWSWRNSYNEQFF. The CDR3 nucleotides are TGTGCCTGGAGCTGGCGCAATTCCTACAATGAGCAGTTCTTC.

This rearrangement joins TRBV5-4 to TRBJ2-7, with TRBD2 matching over 8 bases. CDR3 length equals 15 residues. The ends lost 2 bases at V and 3 bases at J; junction bases unmatched: 7. CDR1 and CDR2 from the germline V gene are SGHNT and YYREEE (reference sequence). CDR3 nucleotide sequence: TGTGCCAGCAGCTTTCGGGGCGGGAGGTTCTACGAGCAGTACTTC. It is translated as CASSFRGGRFYEQYF.

This clonotype was observed a few times. This chain connects TRBV18 to TRBJ2-3, with D possibly TRBD1 on 5 matching bases. The length of the CDR3 is 14 residues. CDR1 is KGHSH and CDR2 is LQKENI in the germline V gene. Trimming removed 0 bases from V and 5 bases from J, with 9 bases in between. CDR3 sequence reads: CASSPPGVGDTQYF. In DNA form, the CDR3 reads TGTGCCAGCTCACCACCAGGGGTGGGAGATACGCAGTATTTT.

The chain employs TRBV30 and TRBJ2-5, with 7 bases lining up with TRBD2. The germline CDR1 and CDR2 sequences are GTSNPN and SVGIG (reference sequence). The CDR3 sequence is 14 residues long. V shed 1 base, J shed 5 bases, and the junction held 7 bases outside the gene matches. CDR3 protein: CAWSGGGGGETQYF. Written as DNA, the CDR3 is TGTGCCTGGAGTGGTGGGGGGGGAGGCGAGACCCAGTACTTC.

This clonotype came up many times. V and J are TRBV5-1 and TRBJ2-1; TRBD1 aligns across 9 bases. Germline V CDR1 and CDR2: SGHRS, YFSETQ. After removal of 0 bases from V and 0 bases from J, the junction contained 4 bases not matched to a gene. The CDR3 spans 17 residues. CDR3 sequence: CASSLGGTGSSYNEQFF. CDR3 DNA sequence: TGCGCCAGCAGCTTGGGTGGGACAGGGAGCTCCTACAATGAGCAGTTCTTC.

This clonotype appeared a few times. The genes are TRBV24-1 and TRBJ2-5; 15 bases line up with TRBD2. Germline V CDR1 and CDR2: KGHDR, SFDVKD. Unmatched junction bases numbered 10, after V lost 4 bases and J lost 5 bases. The CDR3 is 18 amino acids. The CDR3 DNA follows: TGTGCCACCAGTGAGGGGGGACTAGCGGGGGGATGGGCGGAGACCCAGTACTTC. It encodes CATSEGGLAGGWAETQYF.

This clonotype occurred a few times. V usage is TRBV20-1 and J usage is TRBJ2-3; 12 positions agree with TRBD2. CDR3 length: 14 amino acids. In germline, CDR1 is DFQATT, CDR2 SNEGSKA (reference sequence). V shed 4 bases, J shed 3 bases, and the junction held 2 bases outside the gene matches. CDR3 nucleotide sequence: TGCAGTGCTACGACTAGCGGGAGAACAGATACGCAGTATTTT. Translated: CSATTSGRTDTQYF.

This clonotype was found many times. V is TRBV7-6 and J is TRBJ2-7; D remains unclear. The CDR3 length is 13 residues. Germline V gene data show CDR1 as SGHVS and CDR2 as FNYEAQ. Trimming took 5 bases from V and 3 from J, leaving 11 bases between them. DNA of the CDR3: TGTGCCAGCAGCCAAGACAAGGGCTACGAGCAGTACTTC. Its translation is CASSQDKGYEQYF.